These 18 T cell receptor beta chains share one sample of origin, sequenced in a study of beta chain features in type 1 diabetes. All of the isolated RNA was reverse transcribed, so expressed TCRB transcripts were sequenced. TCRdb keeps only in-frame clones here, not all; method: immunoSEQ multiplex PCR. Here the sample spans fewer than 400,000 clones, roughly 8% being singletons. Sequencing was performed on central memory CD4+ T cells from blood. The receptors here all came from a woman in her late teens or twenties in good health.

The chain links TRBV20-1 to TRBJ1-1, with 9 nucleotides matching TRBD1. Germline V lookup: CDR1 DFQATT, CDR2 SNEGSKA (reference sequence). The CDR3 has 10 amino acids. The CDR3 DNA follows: TGCAGGGGATCGGGACAGGGAGCTTTCTTT. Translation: CRGSGQGAFF.

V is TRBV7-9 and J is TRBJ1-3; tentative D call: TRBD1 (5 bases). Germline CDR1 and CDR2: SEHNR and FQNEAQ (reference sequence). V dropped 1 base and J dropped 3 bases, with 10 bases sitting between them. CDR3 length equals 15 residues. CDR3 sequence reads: CASSLGGTLGNTIYF. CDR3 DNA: TGTGCCAGCAGCTTAGGTGGGACCCTTGGAAACACCATATATTTT.

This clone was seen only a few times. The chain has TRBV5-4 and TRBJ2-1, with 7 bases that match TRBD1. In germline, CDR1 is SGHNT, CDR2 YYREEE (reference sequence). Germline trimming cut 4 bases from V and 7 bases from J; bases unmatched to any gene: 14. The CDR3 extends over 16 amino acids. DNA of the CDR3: TGTGCCAGCAGCAAAAACCGACCGGGACAGTCTAATGAGCAGTTCTTC. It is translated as CASSKNRPGQSNEQFF.

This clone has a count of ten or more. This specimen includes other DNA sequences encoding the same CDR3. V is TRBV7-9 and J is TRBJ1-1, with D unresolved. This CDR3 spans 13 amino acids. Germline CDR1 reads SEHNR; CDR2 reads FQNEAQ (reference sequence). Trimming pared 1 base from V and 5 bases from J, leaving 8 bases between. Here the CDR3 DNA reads TGTGCCAGCAGCTTAGGTCAAGGAACTGAAGCTTTCTTT. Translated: CASSLGQGTEAFF.

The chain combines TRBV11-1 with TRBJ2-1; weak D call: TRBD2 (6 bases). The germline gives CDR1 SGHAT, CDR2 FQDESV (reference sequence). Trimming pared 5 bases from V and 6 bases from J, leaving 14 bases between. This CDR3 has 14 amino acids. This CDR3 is CASSPRLGGNEQFF. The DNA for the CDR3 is TGTGCCAGCAGCCCGCGTTTGGGAGGCAATGAGCAGTTCTTC.

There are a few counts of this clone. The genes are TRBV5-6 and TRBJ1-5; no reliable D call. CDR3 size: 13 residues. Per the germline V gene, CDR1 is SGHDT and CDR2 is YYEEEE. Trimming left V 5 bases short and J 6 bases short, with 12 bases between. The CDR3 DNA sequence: TGTGCCAGCAGTCTGAGCAGCGCTCAGCCCCAGCATTTT. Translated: CASSLSSAQPQHF.

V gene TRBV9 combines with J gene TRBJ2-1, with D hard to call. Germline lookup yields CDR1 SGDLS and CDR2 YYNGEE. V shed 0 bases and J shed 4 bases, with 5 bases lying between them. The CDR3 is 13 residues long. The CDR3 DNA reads TGTGCCAGCAGCGTAGACAGATACAATGAGCAGTTCTTC. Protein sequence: CASSVDRYNEQFF.

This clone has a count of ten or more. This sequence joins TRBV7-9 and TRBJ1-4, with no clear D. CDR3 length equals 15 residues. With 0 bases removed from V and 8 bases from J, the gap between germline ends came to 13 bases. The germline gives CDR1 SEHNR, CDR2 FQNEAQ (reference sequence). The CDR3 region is CASSLASAVREKLFF. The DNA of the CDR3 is TGTGCCAGCAGCTTAGCGTCGGCGGTGAGGGAAAAACTGTTTTTT.

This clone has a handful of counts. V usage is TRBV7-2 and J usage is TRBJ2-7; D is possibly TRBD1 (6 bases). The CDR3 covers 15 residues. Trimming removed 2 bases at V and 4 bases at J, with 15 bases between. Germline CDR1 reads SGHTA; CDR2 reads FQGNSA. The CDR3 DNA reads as TGTGCCAGCAGCTTAACACAGGGAAGGGGGTACGAGCAGTACTTC. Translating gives CASSLTQGRGYEQYF.

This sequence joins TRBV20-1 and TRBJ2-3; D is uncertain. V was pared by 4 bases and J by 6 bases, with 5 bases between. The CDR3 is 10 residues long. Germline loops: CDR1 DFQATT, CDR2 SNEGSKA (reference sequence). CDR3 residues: CSANGDTQYF. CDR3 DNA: TGCAGTGCTAACGGGGATACGCAGTATTTT.

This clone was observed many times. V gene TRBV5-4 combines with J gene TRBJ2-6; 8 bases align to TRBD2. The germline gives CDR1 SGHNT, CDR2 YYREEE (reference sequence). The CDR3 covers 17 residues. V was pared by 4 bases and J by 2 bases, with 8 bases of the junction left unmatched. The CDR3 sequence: CASSGGLADPGANVLTF. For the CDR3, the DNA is TGTGCCAGCAGCGGCGGACTAGCTGACCCTGGGGCCAACGTCCTGACTTTC. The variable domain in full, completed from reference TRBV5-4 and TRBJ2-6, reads ETGVTQSPTHLIKTRGQQVTLRCSSQSGHNTVSWYQQALGQGPQFIFQYYREEENGRGNFPPRFSGLQFPNYSSELNVNALELDDSALYLCASSGGLADPGANVLTFGAGSRLTVL.

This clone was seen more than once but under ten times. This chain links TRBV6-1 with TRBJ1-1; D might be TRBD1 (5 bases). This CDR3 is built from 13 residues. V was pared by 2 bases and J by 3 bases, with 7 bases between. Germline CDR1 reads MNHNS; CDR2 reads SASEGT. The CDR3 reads CASSEQGYTEAFF. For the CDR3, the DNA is TGTGCCAGCAGTGAACAGGGTTACACTGAAGCTTTCTTT.

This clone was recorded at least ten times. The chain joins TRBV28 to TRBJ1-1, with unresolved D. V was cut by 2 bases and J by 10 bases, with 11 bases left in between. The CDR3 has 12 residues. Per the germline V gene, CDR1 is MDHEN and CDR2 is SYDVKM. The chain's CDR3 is CASSLGYAVAFF. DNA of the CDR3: TGTGCCAGCAGTTTAGGTTACGCAGTAGCTTTCTTT.

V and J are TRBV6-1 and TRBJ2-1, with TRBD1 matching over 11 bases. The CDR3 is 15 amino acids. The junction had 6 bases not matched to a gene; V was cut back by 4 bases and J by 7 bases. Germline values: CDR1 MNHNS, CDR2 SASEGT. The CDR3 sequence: CASSVAGTGGNEQFF. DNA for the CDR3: TGTGCCAGCAGTGTCGCCGGGACAGGGGGGAATGAGCAGTTCTTC.

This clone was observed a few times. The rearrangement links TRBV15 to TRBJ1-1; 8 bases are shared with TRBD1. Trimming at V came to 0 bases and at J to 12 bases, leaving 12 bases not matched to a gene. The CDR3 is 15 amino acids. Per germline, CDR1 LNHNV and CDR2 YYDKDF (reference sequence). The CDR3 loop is CATSRDRGQATMSFF. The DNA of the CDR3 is TGTGCCACCAGCAGAGATCGGGGACAGGCGACGATGTCTTTCTTT.

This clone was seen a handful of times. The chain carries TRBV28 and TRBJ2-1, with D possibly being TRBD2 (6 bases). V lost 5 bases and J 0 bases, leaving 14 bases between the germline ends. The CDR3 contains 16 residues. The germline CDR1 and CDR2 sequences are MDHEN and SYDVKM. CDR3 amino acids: CASSPPSVSSYNEQFF. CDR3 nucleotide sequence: TGTGCCAGCAGTCCACCTAGCGTAAGCTCCTACAATGAGCAGTTCTTC.

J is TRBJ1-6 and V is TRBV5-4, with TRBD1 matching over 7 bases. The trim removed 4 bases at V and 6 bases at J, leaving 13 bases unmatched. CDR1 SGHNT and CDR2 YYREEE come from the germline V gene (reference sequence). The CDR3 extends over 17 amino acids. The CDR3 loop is CASSRGLVGTVNSPLHF. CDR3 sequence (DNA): TGTGCCAGCAGCCGAGGCCTCGTCGGGACAGTTAATTCACCCCTCCACTTT.

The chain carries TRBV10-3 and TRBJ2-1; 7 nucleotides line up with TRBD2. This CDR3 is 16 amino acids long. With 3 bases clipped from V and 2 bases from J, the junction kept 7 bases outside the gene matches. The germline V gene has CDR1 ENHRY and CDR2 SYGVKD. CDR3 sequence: CAISDPRAGTYNEQFF. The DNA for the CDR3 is TGTGCCATCAGTGATCCCCGAGCGGGGACCTACAATGAGCAGTTCTTC.